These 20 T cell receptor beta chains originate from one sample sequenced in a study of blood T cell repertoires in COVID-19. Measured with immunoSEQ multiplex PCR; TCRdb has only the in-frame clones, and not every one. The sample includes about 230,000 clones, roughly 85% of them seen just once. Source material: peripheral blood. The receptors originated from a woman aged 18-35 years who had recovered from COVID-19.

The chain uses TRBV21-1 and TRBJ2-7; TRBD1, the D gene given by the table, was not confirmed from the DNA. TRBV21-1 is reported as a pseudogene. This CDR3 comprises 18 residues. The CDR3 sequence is CASSNKIARQGVVYEQYF. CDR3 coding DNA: TGTGCCAGCAGCAATAAAATAGCCAGACAGGGGGTTGTATACGAGCAGTACTTC.

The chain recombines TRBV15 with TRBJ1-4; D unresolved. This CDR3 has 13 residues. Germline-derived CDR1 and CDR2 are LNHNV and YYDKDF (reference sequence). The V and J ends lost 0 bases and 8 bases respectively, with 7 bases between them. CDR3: CATSRDFGEKLFF. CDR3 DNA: TGTGCCACCAGCAGAGATTTCGGGGAAAAACTGTTTTTT.

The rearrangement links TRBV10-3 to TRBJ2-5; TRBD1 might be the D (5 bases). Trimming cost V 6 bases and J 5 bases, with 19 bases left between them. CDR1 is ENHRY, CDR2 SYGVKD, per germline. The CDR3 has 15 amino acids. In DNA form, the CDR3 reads TGTGCCATCAGCCCCGGCAGGGCCGGTTCGGAGACCCAGTACTTC. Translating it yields CAISPGRAGSETQYF.

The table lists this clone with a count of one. In nucleotides, the CDR3 is TGCGCCAGCAGCGGGGGAATTAGCGGGAGGTACGAGCAGTACTTC. Translated: CASSGGISGRYEQYF. V usage is TRBV5-1 and J usage is TRBJ2-7; 10 nucleotides agree with TRBD2. Germline CDR1 is SGHRS and CDR2 is YFSETQ. CDR3 length equals 15 residues. The V segment lost 4 bases and the J segment 4 bases; nucleotides outside the gene matches: 8.

The CDR3 bases are TGTGCCAGCGGACAGGGGAACTATGGCTACACCTTC. It is translated as CASGQGNYGYTF. The chain combines TRBV11-1 with TRBJ1-2; 9 bases are shared with TRBD1. The germline CDR1 and CDR2 sequences are SGHAT and FQDESV (reference sequence). J lost 2 bases, V lost 8 bases, and 0 bases had no gene match. The CDR3 is made up of 12 amino acids. Full variable domain (missing parts from reference TRBV11-1 and TRBJ1-2): EAEVAQSPRYKITEKSQAVAFWCDPISGHATLYWYRQILGQGPELLVQFQDESVVDDSQLPKDRFSAERLKGVDSTLKIQPAELGDSAMYLCASGQGNYGYTFGSGTRLTVV.

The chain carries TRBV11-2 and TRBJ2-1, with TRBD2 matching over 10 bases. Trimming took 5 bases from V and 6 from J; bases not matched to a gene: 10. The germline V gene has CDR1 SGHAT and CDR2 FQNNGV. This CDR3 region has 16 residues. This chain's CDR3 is CASSPPSSGRFNEQFF. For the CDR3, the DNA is TGTGCCAGCAGCCCCCCGTCTAGCGGGAGATTCAATGAGCAGTTCTTC.

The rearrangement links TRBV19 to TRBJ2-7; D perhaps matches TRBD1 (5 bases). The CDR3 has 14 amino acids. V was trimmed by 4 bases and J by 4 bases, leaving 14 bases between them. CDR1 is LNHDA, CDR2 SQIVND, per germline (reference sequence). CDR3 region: CASSSGQGGYEQYF. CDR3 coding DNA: TGTGCCAGTAGTAGCGGCCAGGGTGGGTACGAGCAGTACTTC. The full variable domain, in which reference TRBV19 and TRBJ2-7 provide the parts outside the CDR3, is DGGITQSPKYLFRKEGQNVTLSCEQNLNHDAMYWYRQDPGQGLRLIYYSQIVNDFQKGDIAEGYSVSREKKESFPLTVTSAQKNPTAFYLCASSSGQGGYEQYFGPGTRLTVT.

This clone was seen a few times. The CDR3, as DNA: TGTGCCAGCAGTTACAGCAGCGGGAGGGATAATGAGCAGTTCTTC. This translates into CASSYSSGRDNEQFF. The chain has TRBV6-2 or TRBV6-3 and TRBJ2-1; 10 positions match TRBD2. CDR3 length equals 15 residues. Per germline, CDR1 MNHEY and CDR2 SVGEGT. The junction had 5 bases not matched to a gene; V was cut back by 2 bases and J by 7 bases.

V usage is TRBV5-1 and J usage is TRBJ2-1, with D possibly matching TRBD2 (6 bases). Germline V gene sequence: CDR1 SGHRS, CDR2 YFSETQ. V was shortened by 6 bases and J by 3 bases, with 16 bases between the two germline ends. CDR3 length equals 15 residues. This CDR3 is CASTRRDSYYNEQFF. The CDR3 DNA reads TGCGCCAGCACCCGGAGGGACTCATACTACAATGAGCAGTTCTTC.

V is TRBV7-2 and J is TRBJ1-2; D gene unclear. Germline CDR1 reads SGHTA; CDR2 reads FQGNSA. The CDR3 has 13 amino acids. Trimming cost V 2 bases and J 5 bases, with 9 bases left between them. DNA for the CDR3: TGTGCCAGCAGCTTACCACAGCTGTATGGCTACACCTTC. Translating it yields CASSLPQLYGYTF.

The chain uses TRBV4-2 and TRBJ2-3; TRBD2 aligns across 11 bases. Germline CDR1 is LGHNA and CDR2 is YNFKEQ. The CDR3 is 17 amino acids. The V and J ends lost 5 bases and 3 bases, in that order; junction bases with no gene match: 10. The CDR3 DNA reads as TGTGCCAGCAGCAGAAGCTTAGCGGGAGGGCTGACAGATACGCAGTATTTT. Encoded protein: CASSRSLAGGLTDTQYF.

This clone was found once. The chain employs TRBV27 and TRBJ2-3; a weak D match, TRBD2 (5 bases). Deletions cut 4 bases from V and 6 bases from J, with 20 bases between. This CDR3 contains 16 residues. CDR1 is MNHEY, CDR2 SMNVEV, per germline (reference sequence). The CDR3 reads CASSSPPRGTRDTQYF. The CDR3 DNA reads TGTGCCAGCAGTTCCCCCCCCCGGGGAACGAGGGATACGCAGTATTTT.

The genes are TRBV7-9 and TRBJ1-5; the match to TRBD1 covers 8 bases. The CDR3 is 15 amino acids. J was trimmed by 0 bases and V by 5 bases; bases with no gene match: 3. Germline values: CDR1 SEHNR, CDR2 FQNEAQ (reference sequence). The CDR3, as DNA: TGTGCCAGCAGCCAGACAGGGGATAGCAATCAGCCCCAGCATTTT. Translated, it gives CASSQTGDSNQPQHF.

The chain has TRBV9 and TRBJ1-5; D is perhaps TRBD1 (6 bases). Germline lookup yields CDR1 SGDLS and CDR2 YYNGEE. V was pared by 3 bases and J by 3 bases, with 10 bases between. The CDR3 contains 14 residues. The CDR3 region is CASSATGPNQPQHF. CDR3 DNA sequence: TGTGCCAGCAGCGCGACAGGCCCCAATCAGCCCCAGCATTTT.

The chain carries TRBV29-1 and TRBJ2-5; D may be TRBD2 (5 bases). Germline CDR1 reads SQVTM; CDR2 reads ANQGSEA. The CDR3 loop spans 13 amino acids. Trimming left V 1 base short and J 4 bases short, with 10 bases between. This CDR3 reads CSVEGGSRETQYF. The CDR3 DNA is TGCAGCGTTGAAGGAGGGTCGCGAGAGACCCAGTACTTC.

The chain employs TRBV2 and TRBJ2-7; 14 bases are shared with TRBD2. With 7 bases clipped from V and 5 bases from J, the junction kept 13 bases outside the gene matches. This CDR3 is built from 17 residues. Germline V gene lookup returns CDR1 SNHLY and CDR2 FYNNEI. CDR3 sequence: CASMGTSGGSSFNEQYF. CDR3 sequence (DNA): TGTGCCAGCATGGGGACTAGCGGGGGCTCCTCCTTCAACGAGCAGTACTTC.

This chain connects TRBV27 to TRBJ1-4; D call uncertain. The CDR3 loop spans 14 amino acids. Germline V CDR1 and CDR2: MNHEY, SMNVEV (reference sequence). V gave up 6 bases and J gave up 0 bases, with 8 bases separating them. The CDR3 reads CASRPRTTNEKLFF. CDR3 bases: TGTGCCAGCAGGCCGAGGACAACTAATGAAAAACTGTTTTTT.

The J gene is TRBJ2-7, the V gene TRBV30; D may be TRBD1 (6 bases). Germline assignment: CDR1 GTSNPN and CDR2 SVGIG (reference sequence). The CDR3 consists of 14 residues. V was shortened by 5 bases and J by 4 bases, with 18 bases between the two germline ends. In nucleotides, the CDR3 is TGTGCCTGGGGGGGACGGACAGTCTTATACGAGCAGTACTTC. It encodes CAWGGRTVLYEQYF. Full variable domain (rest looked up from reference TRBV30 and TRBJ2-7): SQTIHQWPATLVQPVGSPLSLECTVEGTSNPNLYWYRQAAGRGLQLLFYSVGIGQISSEVPQNLSASRPQDRQFILSSKKLLLSDSGFYLCAWGGRTVLYEQYFGPGTRLTVT.

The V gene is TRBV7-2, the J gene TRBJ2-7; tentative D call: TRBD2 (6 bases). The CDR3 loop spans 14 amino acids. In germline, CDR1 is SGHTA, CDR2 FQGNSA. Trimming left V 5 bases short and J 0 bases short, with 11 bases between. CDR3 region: CASSHDGSSYEQYF. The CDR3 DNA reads TGTGCCAGCAGCCACGACGGGAGCTCCTACGAGCAGTACTTC.

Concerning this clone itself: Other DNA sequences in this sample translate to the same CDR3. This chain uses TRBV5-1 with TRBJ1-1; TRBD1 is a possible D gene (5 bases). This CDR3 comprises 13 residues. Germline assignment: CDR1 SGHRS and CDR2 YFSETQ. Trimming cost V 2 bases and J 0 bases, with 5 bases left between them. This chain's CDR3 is CASSLGVNTEAFF. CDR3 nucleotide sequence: TGCGCCAGCAGCTTAGGGGTGAACACTGAAGCTTTCTTT.